This T cell receptor (beta chain) originates from a study of cytomegalovirus exposure and HLA in healthy donors. Study-wide results and caveats: In vitro data verified a few CMV-associated chains as specific for CMV antigens. Near-uniform donor sequencing depth was presumed by presence/absence analyses. An analysis done earlier found most TCR beta V segments productive about 87% or about 30% of the time.

Looked up from germline, CDR1 is SGHVS and CDR2 is FQNEAQ. CDR3 length equals 16 residues. The ends lost 4 bases at V and 4 bases at J; junction bases unmatched: 8. The PCR had 60 Vbeta and 13 Jbeta primers. Sequenced by immunoSEQ multiplex PCR; TCRdb stores in-frame clones only, minus some. The sample holds about 130,000 clones. Healthy donors of bone marrow made up the group. With respect to this clone: Its antigen is as yet unknown.

The specimen sequenced was PBMCs. This TCR came from a woman between 40 and 55 years old in good health and CMV-seropositive. This sequence joins TRBV7-8 and TRBJ1-4; TRBD1 aligns across 8 bases. The CDR3 nucleotides read TGTGCCAGCAGCTGGACCCCAGGGGGCCTTAATGAAAAACTGTTTTTT. As protein: CASSWTPGGLNEKLFF.